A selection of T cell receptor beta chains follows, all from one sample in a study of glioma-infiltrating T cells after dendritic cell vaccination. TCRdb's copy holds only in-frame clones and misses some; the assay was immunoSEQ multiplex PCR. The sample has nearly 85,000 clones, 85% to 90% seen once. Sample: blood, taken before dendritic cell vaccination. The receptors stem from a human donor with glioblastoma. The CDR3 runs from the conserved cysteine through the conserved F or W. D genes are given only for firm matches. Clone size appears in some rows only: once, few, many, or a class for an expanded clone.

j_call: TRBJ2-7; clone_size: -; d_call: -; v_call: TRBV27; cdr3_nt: TGTGCCAGCAGTTTTAGGAGGGGATATAGGGGTGTCTACGAGCAGTACTTC; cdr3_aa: CASSFRRGYRGVYEQYF
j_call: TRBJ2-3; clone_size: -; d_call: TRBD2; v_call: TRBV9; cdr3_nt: TGTGCCAGCAGCTCGGGACTAGCGGGGGGGCCGGGAGATACGCAGTATTTT; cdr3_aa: CASSSGLAGGPGDTQYF
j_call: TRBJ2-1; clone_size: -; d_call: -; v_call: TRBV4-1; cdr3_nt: TGCGCCAGCAGCCAAGACCCTTTCTCCTACAATGAGCAGTTCTTC; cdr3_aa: CASSQDPFSYNEQFF
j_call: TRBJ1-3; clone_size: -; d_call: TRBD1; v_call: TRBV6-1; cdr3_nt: TGTGCCAGCAGTGGGTGGGACAGGGAAATTGGAAACACCATATATTTT; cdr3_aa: CASSGWDREIGNTIYF
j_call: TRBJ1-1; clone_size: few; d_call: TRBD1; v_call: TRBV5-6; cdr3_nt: TGTGCCAGCAGCTTGATCCCGGGACAGGGTTACACTGAAGCTTTCTTT; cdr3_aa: CASSLIPGQGYTEAFF
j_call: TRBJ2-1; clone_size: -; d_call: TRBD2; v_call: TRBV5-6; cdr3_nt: TGTGCCAGCAGCTTGATGGCTAGCGGTGGCAATGAGCAGTTCTTC; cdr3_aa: CASSLMASGGNEQFF
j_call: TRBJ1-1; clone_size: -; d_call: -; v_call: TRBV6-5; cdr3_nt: TGTGCCAGCAGTTACAGTAGGGGGAACACTGAAGCTTTCTTT; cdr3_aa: CASSYSRGNTEAFF
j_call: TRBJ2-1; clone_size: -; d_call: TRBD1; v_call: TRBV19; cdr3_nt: TGTGCCAGTAGTATGCAGGGGGCGTCCTACAATGAGCAGTTCTTC; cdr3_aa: CASSMQGASYNEQFF
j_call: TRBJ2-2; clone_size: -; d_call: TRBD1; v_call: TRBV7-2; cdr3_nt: TGTGCCAGCAGCGCCCCTACAGGGGTCACCGGGGAGCTGTTTTTT; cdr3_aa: CASSAPTGVTGELFF
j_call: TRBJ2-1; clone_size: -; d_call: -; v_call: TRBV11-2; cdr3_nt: TGTGCCAGCAGCTTAGAGGACTTTTCGACCGAGCAGTTCTTC; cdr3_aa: CASSLEDFSTEQFF
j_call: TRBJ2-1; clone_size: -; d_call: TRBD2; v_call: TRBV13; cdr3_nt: TGTGCCAGCAGCCTTGGGGGGTCGTGGCTAGCGGGAGTTTCCTCCTACAATGAGCAGTTCTTC; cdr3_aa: CASSLGGSWLAGVSSYNEQFF
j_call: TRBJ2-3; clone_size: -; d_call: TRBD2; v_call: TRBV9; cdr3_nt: TGTGCCAGCAGCGCTTTAGCGGGGGAAAGCACAGATACGCAGTATTTT; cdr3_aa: CASSALAGESTDTQYF
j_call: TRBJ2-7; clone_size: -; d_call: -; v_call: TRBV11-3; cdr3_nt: TGTGCCAGCAGCTTAACAGGTTACGAGCAGTACTTC; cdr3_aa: CASSLTGYEQYF
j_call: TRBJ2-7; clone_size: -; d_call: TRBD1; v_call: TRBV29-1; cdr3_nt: TGCAGCGCGCGCCTCATGACAGGGAACTACGAGCAGTACTTC; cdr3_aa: CSARLMTGNYEQYF
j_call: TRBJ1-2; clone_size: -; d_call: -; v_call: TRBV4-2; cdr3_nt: TGTGCCAGCAGCCAAGGCACAGCCGCTGGCGGCTACACCTTC; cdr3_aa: CASSQGTAAGGYTF
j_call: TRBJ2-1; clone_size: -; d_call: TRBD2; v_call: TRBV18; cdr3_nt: TGTGCCAGCTCACCCGCTAGCGGGGGGACTTACAATGAGCAGTTCTTC; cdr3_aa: CASSPASGGTYNEQFF
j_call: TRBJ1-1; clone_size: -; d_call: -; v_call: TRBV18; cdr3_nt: TGTGCCAGCCACGAGTCTAGAGGGAACACTGAAGCTTTCTTT; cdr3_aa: CASHESRGNTEAFF
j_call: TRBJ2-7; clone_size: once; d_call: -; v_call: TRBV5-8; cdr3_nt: TGTGCCAGCCACAGGGCCTACGAGCAGTACTTC; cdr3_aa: CASHRAYEQYF
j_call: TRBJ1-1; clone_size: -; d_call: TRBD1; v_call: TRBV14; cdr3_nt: TGTGCCAGCGGCTCCCGGACAGGGGGGGCTGAAGCTTTCTTT; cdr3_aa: CASGSRTGGAEAFF
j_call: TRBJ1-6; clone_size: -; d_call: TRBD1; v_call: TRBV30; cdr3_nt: TGTGCCTGGAGCCAGGCCCCCGGGACAGTGATCGATAATTCACCCCTCCACTTT; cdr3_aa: CAWSQAPGTVIDNSPLHF
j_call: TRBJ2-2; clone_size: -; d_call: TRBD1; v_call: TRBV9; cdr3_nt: TGTGCCAGCAGCGTAGGGACAGGGCTGAACACCGGGGAGCTGTTTTTT; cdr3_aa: CASSVGTGLNTGELFF
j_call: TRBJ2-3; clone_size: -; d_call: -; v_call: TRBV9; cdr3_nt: TGTGCCAGCAGCGTGTTTAGCGGCACAGATACGCAGTATTTT; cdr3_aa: CASSVFSGTDTQYF
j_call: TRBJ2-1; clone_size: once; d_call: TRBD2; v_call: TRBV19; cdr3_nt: TGTGCCAGTAGAAGCAGGGGAGGTACGGGAGGGGGCTCCTACAATGAGCAGTTCTTC; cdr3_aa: CASRSRGGTGGGSYNEQFF
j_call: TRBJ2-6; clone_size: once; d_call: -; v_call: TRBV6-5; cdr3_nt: TGTGCCAGCAGTCCACGAGGGTCTGGGGCCAACGTCCTGACTTTC; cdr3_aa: CASSPRGSGANVLTF
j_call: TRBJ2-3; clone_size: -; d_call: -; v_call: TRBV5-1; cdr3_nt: TGCGCCAGCAGGGGGGAGGCAGATACGCAGTATTTT; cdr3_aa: CASRGEADTQYF
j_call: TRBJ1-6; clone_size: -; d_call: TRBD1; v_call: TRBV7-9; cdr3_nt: TGTGCCAGCAGCTACGGACAGGGGTTTAATTCACCCCTCCACTTT; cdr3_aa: CASSYGQGFNSPLHF
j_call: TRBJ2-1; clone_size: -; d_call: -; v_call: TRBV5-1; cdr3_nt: TGCGCCAGCAGCCCCGGGACACAAGGCGATGAGCAGTTCTTC; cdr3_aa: CASSPGTQGDEQFF
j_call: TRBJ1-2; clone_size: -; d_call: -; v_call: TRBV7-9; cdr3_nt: TGTGCCAGCAGCCCAACCGTGGCGGATGGCTACACCTTC; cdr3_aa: CASSPTVADGYTF
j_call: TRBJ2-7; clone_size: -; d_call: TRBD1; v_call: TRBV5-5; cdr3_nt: TGTGCCAGCACCGTGGACAGGACATTTTACGAGCAGTACTTC; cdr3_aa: CASTVDRTFYEQYF
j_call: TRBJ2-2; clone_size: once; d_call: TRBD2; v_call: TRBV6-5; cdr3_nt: TGTGCCAGCAGAGGACTAGCGGATGCCGGGGAGCTGTTTTTT; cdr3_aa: CASRGLADAGELFF
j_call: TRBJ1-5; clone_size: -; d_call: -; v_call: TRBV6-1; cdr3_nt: TGTGCCAGCAGGAGGGAACTGGATCAGCCCCAGCATTTT; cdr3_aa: CASRRELDQPQHF
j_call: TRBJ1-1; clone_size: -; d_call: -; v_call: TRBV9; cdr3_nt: TGTGCCAGCAGCCGCACGGGTGGGTCTCTTGAAGCTTTCTTT; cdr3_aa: CASSRTGGSLEAFF
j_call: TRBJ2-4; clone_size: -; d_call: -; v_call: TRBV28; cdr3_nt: TGTGCCCTCGGGAACAGGGAAAACATTCAGTACTTC; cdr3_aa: CALGNRENIQYF
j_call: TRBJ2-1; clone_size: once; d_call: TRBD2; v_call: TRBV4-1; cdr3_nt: TGCGCCAGCAGCCAAGATCCTTTAGCGGGGGGGCCTGGTGAGCAGTTCTTC; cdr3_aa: CASSQDPLAGGPGEQFF
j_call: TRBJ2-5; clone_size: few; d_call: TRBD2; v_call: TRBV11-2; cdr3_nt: TGTGCCAGCAGCCCGGGGGGGCTAGCGGGAGGGCCAGGGGAGACCCAGTACTTC; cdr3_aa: CASSPGGLAGGPGETQYF
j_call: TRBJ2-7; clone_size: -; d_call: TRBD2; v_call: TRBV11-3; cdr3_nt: TGTGCCAGCAGCGCCCGACTAGCGGGAAGCGAGCAGTACTTC; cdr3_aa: CASSARLAGSEQYF
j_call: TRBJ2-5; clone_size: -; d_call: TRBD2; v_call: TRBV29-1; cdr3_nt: TGCAGCGTCCGGACTAGCGGGAAGGAGACCCAGTACTTC; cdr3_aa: CSVRTSGKETQYF
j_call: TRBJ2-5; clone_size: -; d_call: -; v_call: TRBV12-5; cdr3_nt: TGTGCTAGTGGTTTCGGGACTGGGCAAGAGACCCAGTACTTC; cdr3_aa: CASGFGTGQETQYF
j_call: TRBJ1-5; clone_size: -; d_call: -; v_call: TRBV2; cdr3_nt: TGTGCCAGCACGGGGGGGTTAAACAATCAGCCCCAGCATTTT; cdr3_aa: CASTGGLNNQPQHF
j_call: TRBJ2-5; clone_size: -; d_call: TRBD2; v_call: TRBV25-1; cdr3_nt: TGTGCCAGCAGTGAAAGCGGGGGGCCCCAAGAGACCCAGTACTTC; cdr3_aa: CASSESGGPQETQYF
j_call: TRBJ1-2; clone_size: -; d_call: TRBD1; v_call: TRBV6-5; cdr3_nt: TGTGCCAGCAGTTATGCCTCGGGACAGGGGAACTATGGCTACACCTTC; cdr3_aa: CASSYASGQGNYGYTF
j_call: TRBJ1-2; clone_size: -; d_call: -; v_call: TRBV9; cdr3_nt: TGTGCCAGCAGCGTAAACCCGACAGCGCAAATATTCTATGGCTACACCTTC; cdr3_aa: CASSVNPTAQIFYGYTF
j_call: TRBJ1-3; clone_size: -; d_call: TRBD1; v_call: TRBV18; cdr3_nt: TGTGCCAGCTCACCCCTCAGATCGACAGGGGGCCTCGGAAACACCATATATTTT; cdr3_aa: CASSPLRSTGGLGNTIYF
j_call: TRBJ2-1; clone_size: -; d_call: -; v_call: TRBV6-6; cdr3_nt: TGTGCCAGCAGACCTCCGTCCGGTAACAATGAGCAGTTCTTC; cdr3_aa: CASRPPSGNNEQFF
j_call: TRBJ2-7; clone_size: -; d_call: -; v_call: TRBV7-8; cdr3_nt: TGTGCCAGCAGCCCGAACCCAGGGGTTCGAAACGAGCAGTACTTC; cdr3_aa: CASSPNPGVRNEQYF
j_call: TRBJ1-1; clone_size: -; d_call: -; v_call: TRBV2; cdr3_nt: TGTGCCAGCAGTCCTACTCGAAGAGGGTCGAACACTGAAGCTTTCTTT; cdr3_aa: CASSPTRRGSNTEAFF
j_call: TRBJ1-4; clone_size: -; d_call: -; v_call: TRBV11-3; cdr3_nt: TGTGCCAGCAGCACCCGACAGAAGAATGAAAAACTGTTTTTT; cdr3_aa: CASSTRQKNEKLFF
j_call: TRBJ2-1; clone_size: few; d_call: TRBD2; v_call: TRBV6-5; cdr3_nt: TGTGCCAGCAGTTACTCAGCGGGGGGGTACAATGAGCAGTTCTTC; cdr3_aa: CASSYSAGGYNEQFF
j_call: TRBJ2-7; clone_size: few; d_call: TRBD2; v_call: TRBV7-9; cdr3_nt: TGTGCCAGCAGTACTAGCGGAGCCGGAACGGAGCAGTACTTC; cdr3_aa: CASSTSGAGTEQYF
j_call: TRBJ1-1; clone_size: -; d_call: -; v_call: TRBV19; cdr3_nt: TGTGCCAGTGGGGGTTTGAGCGGGAAAGAAACTGAAGCTTTCTTT; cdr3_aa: CASGGLSGKETEAFF
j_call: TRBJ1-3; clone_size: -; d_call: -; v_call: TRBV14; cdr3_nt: TGTGCCAGCAGCCTCCGACAAGCTGGAAACACCATATATTTT; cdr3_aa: CASSLRQAGNTIYF
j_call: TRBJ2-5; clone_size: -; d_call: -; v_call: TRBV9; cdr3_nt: TGTGCCAGCAACGCAGGGTTAGAGGAGACCCAGTACTTC; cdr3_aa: CASNAGLEETQYF
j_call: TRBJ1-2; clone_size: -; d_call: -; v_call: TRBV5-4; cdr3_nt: TGTGCCAGCAGCCTAGAGGGTCCTGGCTACACCTTC; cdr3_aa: CASSLEGPGYTF
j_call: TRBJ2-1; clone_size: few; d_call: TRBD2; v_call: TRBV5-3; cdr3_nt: TGTGCCAGAAGCTTCAGGTCAGGACTAGCCGGTTGTCTTGCTTACAATGAGCAGTTCTTC; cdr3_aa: CARSFRSGLAGCLAYNEQFF
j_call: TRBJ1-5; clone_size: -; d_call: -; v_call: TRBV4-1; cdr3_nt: TGCGCCAGCAGCCAAGTTTCGGCGAGCGGCAATCAGCCCCAGCATTTT; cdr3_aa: CASSQVSASGNQPQHF
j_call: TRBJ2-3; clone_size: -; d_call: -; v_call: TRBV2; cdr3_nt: TGTGCCAGCAGTGAAGATATCCTCCGAGGGGATACGCAGTATTTT; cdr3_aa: CASSEDILRGDTQYF